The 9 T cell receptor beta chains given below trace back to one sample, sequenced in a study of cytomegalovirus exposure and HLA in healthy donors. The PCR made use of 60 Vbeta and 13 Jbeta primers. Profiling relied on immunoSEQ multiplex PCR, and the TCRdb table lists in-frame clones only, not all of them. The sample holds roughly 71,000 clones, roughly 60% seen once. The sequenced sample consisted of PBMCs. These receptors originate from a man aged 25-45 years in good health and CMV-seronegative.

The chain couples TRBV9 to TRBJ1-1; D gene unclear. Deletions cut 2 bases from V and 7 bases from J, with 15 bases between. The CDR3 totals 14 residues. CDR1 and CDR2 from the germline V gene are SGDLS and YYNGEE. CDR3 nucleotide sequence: TGTGCCAGCAGCGTCGACACCTATAGTGTTGAAGCTTTCTTT. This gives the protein CASSVDTYSVEAFF.

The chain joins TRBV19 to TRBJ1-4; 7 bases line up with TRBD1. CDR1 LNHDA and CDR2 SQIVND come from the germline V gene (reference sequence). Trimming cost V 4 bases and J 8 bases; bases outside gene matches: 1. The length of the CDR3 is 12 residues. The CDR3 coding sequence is TGTGCCAGTAGTACACAGGGGGAAAAACTGTTTTTT. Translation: CASSTQGEKLFF.

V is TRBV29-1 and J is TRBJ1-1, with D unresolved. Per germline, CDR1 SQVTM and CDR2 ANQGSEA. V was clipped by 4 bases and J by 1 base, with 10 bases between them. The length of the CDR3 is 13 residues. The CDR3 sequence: CSVVSRRNTEAFF. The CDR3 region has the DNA TGCAGCGTTGTAAGCAGGCGGAACACTGAAGCTTTCTTT.

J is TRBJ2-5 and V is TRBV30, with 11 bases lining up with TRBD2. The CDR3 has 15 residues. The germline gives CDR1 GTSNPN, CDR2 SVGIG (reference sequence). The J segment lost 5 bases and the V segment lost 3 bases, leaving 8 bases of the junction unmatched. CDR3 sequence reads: CAWRRTSGPRETQYF. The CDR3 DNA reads TGTGCCTGGAGGCGGACTAGCGGGCCCAGGGAGACCCAGTACTTC.

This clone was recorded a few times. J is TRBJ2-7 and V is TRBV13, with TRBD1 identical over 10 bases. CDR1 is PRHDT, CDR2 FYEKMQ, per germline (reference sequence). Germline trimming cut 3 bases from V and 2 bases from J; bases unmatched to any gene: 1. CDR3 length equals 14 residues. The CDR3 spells CASSFGTGAYEQYF. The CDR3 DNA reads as TGTGCCAGCAGCTTTGGGACAGGGGCCTACGAGCAGTACTTC.

DNA for the CDR3: TGCGCCAGCAGCCAAGACGGAGATCCCCGGCACTATGGCTACACCTTC. Translation: CASSQDGDPRHYGYTF. The rearrangement links TRBV4-1 to TRBJ1-2; D unclear. Per germline, CDR1 MGHRA and CDR2 YSYEKL. V was pared by 0 bases and J by 3 bases, with 14 bases between. The CDR3 is made up of 16 amino acids.

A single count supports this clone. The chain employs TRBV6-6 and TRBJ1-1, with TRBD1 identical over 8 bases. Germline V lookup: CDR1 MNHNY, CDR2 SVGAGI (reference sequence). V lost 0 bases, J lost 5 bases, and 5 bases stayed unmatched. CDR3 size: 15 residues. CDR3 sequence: CASSYSTTGVTEAFF. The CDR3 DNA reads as TGTGCCAGCAGTTACTCGACGACAGGGGTTACTGAAGCTTTCTTT.

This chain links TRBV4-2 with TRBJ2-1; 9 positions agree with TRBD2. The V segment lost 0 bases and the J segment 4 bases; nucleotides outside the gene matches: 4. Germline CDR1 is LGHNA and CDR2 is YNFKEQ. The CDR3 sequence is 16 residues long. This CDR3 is CASSQDGGGEYNEQFF. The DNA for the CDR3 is TGTGCCAGCAGCCAAGATGGCGGGGGGGAATACAATGAGCAGTTCTTC.

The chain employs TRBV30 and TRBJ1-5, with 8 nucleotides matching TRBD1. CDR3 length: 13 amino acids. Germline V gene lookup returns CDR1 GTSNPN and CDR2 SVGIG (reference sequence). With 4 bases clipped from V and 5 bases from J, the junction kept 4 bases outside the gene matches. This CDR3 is CAWTGGWDQPQHF. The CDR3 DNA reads TGTGCCTGGACAGGGGGCTGGGATCAGCCCCAGCATTTT.